The rows below give T cell receptor beta chains drawn from one sample of a study of blood T cell repertoires in COVID-19. Profiling relied on immunoSEQ multiplex PCR, and the TCRdb table lists in-frame clones only, not all of them. Counted here are tens of thousands of clones, more than 65% occurring once; the ten biggest clones make up 20%. Sequencing used peripheral blood. The source is an elderly woman with active or convalescent COVID-19. Both conserved end residues are trimmed from each CDR3. Each record gives: J gene, V gene, CDR3 protein.

TRBJ1-5 | TRBV24-1 | ATSDRDREGQPQH
TRBJ1-1 | TRBV6-7 | ASSYSLRVMNTEAF
TRBJ2-1 | TRBV5-5 | ASSLLAGGYEQF
TRBJ2-3 | TRBV19 | ASSLNLAGGTDTQY
TRBJ1-3 | TRBV10-3 | AISEPTYSGNTIY
TRBJ1-3 | TRBV24-1 | ATSDGDRRNTIY
TRBJ1-2 | TRBV21-1 | ASSKARQGGESGYT
TRBJ2-6 | TRBV5-1 | ASQHRGVDGANVLT
TRBJ2-3 | TRBV9 | ASSGSGGGPIRTDTQY
TRBJ2-7 | TRBV19 | ASSVLRGHYEQY
TRBJ1-2 | TRBV19 | ASSATGGYGYT
TRBJ1-6 | TRBV2 | ASQQVRNSPLH
TRBJ1-4 | TRBV19 | ASSTPGQATNEKLF
TRBJ1-6 | TRBV3-1/TRBV3-2 | ASSVDRVVGSPLH
TRBJ2-4 | TRBV24-1 | ATSRQEDLAKNIQY
TRBJ1-1 | TRBV10-2 | ASSEYSGETEAF
TRBJ2-3 | TRBV6-4 | ASSVGVTDTQY
TRBJ1-2 | TRBV5-4 | ASSLASGTGYGYT
TRBJ2-3 | TRBV6-4 | ASSDSRLDTQY
TRBJ1-1 | TRBV4-3 | ASSQAPQGRTNTEAF
TRBJ2-1 | TRBV27 | ASRGGQSYNEQF
TRBJ2-1 | TRBV10-1 | ASSELGDRGNNEQF
TRBJ2-7 | TRBV21-1 | ASSFNWDGSSYEQY
TRBJ2-5 | TRBV11-2 | ASSFGRGGETQY
TRBJ1-5 | TRBV7-3 | ASSFGQVRYYSNQPQH
TRBJ1-3 | TRBV7-6 | ASSSAVVSGNTIY
TRBJ1-4 | TRBV7-6 | ASSPSTGVGEKLF
TRBJ2-1 | TRBV6-6 | ASSPSGTTYNEQF
TRBJ2-7 | TRBV10-3 | AISQGQGDEQY
TRBJ1-1 | TRBV12-5 | ASGIGGTGKAF
TRBJ2-2 | TRBV28 | ASSLSGVGTGELF
TRBJ1-4 | TRBV5-6 | ASSGPGDREKLF
TRBJ1-2 | TRBV6-2/TRBV6-3 | ASSYKAVNYGYT
TRBJ2-7 | TRBV28 | ASRSGTSAGQY
TRBJ1-5 | TRBV19 | ASSIAEGQPQH
TRBJ1-6 | TRBV30 | AWSRTVNSPLH
TRBJ2-3 | TRBV21-1 | ASSSGGMTSGLTDTQY
TRBJ2-5 | TRBV21-1 | ASSKRGRSQETQY
TRBJ1-2 | TRBV7-9 | ASSSLRQGEGYT
TRBJ2-1 | TRBV28 | ASNPDRGPDNEQF
TRBJ2-7 | TRBV6-2/TRBV6-3 | ASSYHGGGTLEQY
TRBJ1-1 | TRBV27 | ASSYQAGGNTEAF
TRBJ2-7 | TRBV6-1 | ASSEVSNREQY
TRBJ1-6 | TRBV6-6 | ASSHRGRGSPLH
TRBJ2-1 | TRBV6-1 | ASSEWAGTRYNEQF
TRBJ2-1 | TRBV5-4 | ASSFPRQGLYNEQF
TRBJ1-1 | TRBV30 | AWSVMTEAF
TRBJ2-3 | TRBV5-1 | ASSRAGASTDTQY